These 14 T cell receptor beta chains were sequenced from one sample in a study of shared clonotypes between healthy human individuals. Sequenced by immunoSEQ multiplex PCR; TCRdb stores in-frame clones only, minus some. Here the sample spans fewer than 650,000 clones, roughly 72% being singletons. The sequencing input was PBMCs. The receptors come from a woman in her thirties or forties in good health. Some clones in this sample may be carry-over from other donors' samples.

This clone turned up a few times. The V call is TRBV5-8, the J call TRBJ1-1; TRBD1 matches at 7 bases. Germline assignment: CDR1 SGHTS and CDR2 YDEGEE. V dropped 4 bases and J dropped 4; count of bases not matched to a gene: 4. The CDR3 totals 13 residues. The CDR3: CASSPGQFTEAFF. The CDR3 coding sequence is TGTGCCAGCAGCCCGGGACAGTTCACTGAAGCTTTCTTT. Full variable domain (rest looked up from reference TRBV5-8 and TRBJ1-1): EAGVTQSPTHLIKTRGQQATLRCSPISGHTSVYWYQQALGLGLQFLLWYDEGEERNRGNFPPRFSGRQFPNYSSELNVNALELEDSALYLCASSPGQFTEAFFGQGTRLTVV.

The V call is TRBV4-1, the J call TRBJ2-7, with D perhaps TRBD1 or TRBD2 (7 bases each). The V and J ends lost 5 bases and 3 bases respectively, with 17 bases between them. Germline V CDR1 and CDR2: MGHRA, YSYEKL. This CDR3 contains 15 residues. CDR3 nucleotide sequence: TGCGCCAGCAGCGGGGGGGGACAGCCCGTCTACGAGCAGTACTTC. It yields the protein CASSGGGQPVYEQYF.

This clone was seen a handful of times. The same CDR3 also results from other DNA sequences found in this sample. The chain links TRBV19 to TRBJ2-2; D gene uncertain. With 1 base removed from V and 1 base from J, the gap between germline ends came to 4 bases. The CDR3 covers 14 residues. CDR1 is LNHDA, CDR2 SQIVND, per germline (reference sequence). The CDR3 region has the DNA TGTGCCAGTAGTATAGGGGGGAACACCGGGGAGCTGTTTTTT. This encodes CASSIGGNTGELFF.

The chain couples TRBV7-2 to TRBJ1-1, with TRBD1 identical over 7 bases. This CDR3 region has 12 residues. Trimming removed 5 bases from V and 8 bases from J; junction bases left unmatched: 5. The germline gives CDR1 SGHTA, CDR2 FQGNSA. In nucleotides, the CDR3 is TGTGCCAGCAGCCCCGAGACAGGGGAAGCTTTCTTT. It codes for CASSPETGEAFF.

This CDR3 is CASSPQSEQFF. CDR3 in DNA: TGTGCCAGCAGTCCACAGTCTGAGCAGTTCTTC. The J gene is TRBJ2-1, the V gene TRBV7-9; the D is unclear. The CDR3 covers 11 residues. Trimming cost V 6 bases and J 9 bases, with 9 bases left between them. Germline CDR1 reads SEHNR; CDR2 reads FQNEAQ (reference sequence).

The gene calls are TRBV11-2 and TRBJ1-4, with 9 nucleotides matching TRBD1. The CDR3 length is 16 residues. V shed 0 bases, J shed 7 bases, and the junction held 6 bases outside the gene matches. Germline CDR1 is SGHAT and CDR2 is FQNNGV. The CDR3 DNA reads as TGTGCCAGCAGCTTAGACCCCGGGACAGGGTTTGAAAAACTGTTTTTT. Protein product: CASSLDPGTGFEKLFF.

V is TRBV7-3 and J is TRBJ2-2; 11 bases align to TRBD2. The J segment lost 6 bases and the V segment lost 6 bases, leaving 9 bases of the junction unmatched. The germline gives CDR1 SGHTA, CDR2 FQGTGA. The CDR3 covers 16 residues. Written as DNA, the CDR3 is TGTGCCAGCAGTTCTACTAGCGGGAGCTATGCCGGGGAGCTGTTTTTT. This gives the protein CASSSTSGSYAGELFF.

A few counts support this clone. The chain recombines TRBV7-9 with TRBJ1-2, with TRBD1 matching 7 bases. The CDR3 covers 13 residues. V was pared by 3 bases and J by 8 bases, with 6 bases of the junction left unmatched. Germline lookup yields CDR1 SEHNR and CDR2 FQNEAQ (reference sequence). The CDR3 DNA is TGTGCCAGCAGCTTGGACCAGGGGGTCGGCTACACCTTC. The encoded protein is CASSLDQGVGYTF.

With regard to this clone: This may be a read error, as it is one base from a much larger clone. The gene calls are TRBV28 and TRBJ2-7; weak D call: TRBD1 (6 bases). Trimming removed 7 bases from V and 3 bases from J, with 7 bases in between. Germline values: CDR1 MDHEN, CDR2 SYDVKM. The CDR3 totals 11 residues. The CDR3 here is CASKDSYEQYF. DNA for the CDR3: TGTGCCAGCAAGGACAGCTACGAGCAGTACTTC.

The chain couples TRBV6-1 to TRBJ1-2, with no clear D. The CDR3 is made up of 12 amino acids. Between the trimmed V and J ends, which lost 7 bases and 0 bases, there was a span of 6 bases. In germline, CDR1 is MNHNS, CDR2 SASEGT. The CDR3 coding sequence is TGTGCCAGCACGCAGACTAACTATGGCTACACCTTC. Residues: CASTQTNYGYTF.

The genes are TRBV6-6 and TRBJ2-5, with a tentative D call TRBD2 (5 bases). The DNA end is a closer match to TRBJ2-7, so the J assignment may be wrong. The germline V gene encodes CDR1 MNHNY and CDR2 SVGAGI (reference sequence). This CDR3 region has 16 residues. CDR3 protein: CASSYSGRSGVYEQYF. CDR3 DNA sequence: TGTGCCAGCAGTTACTCTGGCAGGTCCGGGGTGTACGAGCAGTACTTC.

The chain couples TRBV6-1 to TRBJ1-5, with 8 bases identical to TRBD1. CDR3 length: 15 amino acids. Trimming at V came to 6 bases and at J to 0 bases, leaving 4 bases not matched to a gene. Looked up from germline, CDR1 is MNHNS and CDR2 is SASEGT. In nucleotides, the CDR3 is TGTGCCAGCAGGTGGGGACAGGATAGCAATCAGCCCCAGCATTTT. Translating gives CASRWGQDSNQPQHF.

The CDR3 coding sequence is TGTGCCATCCGGCGGGACGAGCTCCTATATTCACCCCTCCACTTT. Translating gives CAIRRDELLYSPLHF. The chain recombines TRBV10-3 with TRBJ1-6; D is perhaps TRBD1 (5 bases). CDR1 and CDR2 from the germline V gene are ENHRY and SYGVKD. Trimming stripped 8 bases from V and 8 bases from J, with 19 bases between. The CDR3 is 15 amino acids.

The chain recombines TRBV19 with TRBJ2-2, with a possible D match to TRBD1 (5 bases). There are 14 residues in the CDR3. V gave up 10 bases and J gave up 3 bases, with 15 bases separating them. In germline, CDR1 is LNHDA, CDR2 SQIVND (reference sequence). The CDR3 protein is CATKAGSHTGELFF. The CDR3 DNA follows: TGTGCCACCAAGGCAGGGTCTCACACCGGGGAGCTGTTTTTT.